These 28 T cell receptor beta chains were all obtained from the same sample, sequenced in a study of shared clonotypes between healthy human individuals. Clones were read by immunoSEQ multiplex PCR, and TCRdb kept only the in-frame ones, dropping some. The data contain over 2,000,000 clones, roughly 93% of them singletons. Only CD45RO-negative cells positively selected for CCR7 counted as naive CD8 cells, so terminally differentiated effector memory CD45RA+ cells were excluded. The sample consisted of naive CD8+ T cells from PBMCs. The receptors were gathered from a man between 18 and 29 years old in good health. Some clones in this sample may be carry-over from other donors' samples.

V is TRBV5-4 and J is TRBJ2-5; D call uncertain. The V end was cut by 4 bases, the J end by 7 bases, with 8 bases between. Germline V gene data show CDR1 as SGHNT and CDR2 as YYREEE (reference sequence). The CDR3 has 11 residues. As DNA, the CDR3 is TGTGCCAGCAGCCCCGGCGGGACCCAGTACTTC. It is translated as CASSPGGTQYF. The full variable domain, completed using reference TRBV5-4 and TRBJ2-5, is ETGVTQSPTHLIKTRGQQVTLRCSSQSGHNTVSWYQQALGQGPQFIFQYYREEENGRGNFPPRFSGLQFPNYSSELNVNALELDDSALYLCASSPGGTQYFGPGTRLLVL.

The chain is built from TRBV4-1 and TRBJ1-5, with D tentatively TRBD1 (5 bases). The CDR3 totals 16 residues. Trimming took off 1 base at V and 3 bases at J, with 13 bases between the two ends. Germline V lookup: CDR1 MGHRA, CDR2 YSYEKL. The chain's CDR3 is CASSQAGDRINQPQHF. CDR3 sequence (DNA): TGCGCCAGCAGCCAAGCCGGGGACCGTATCAATCAGCCCCAGCATTTT.

The rearrangement links TRBV19 to TRBJ2-1, with unresolved D. Trimming pared 0 bases from V and 0 bases from J, leaving 12 bases between. The germline gives CDR1 LNHDA, CDR2 SQIVND (reference sequence). The CDR3 extends over 17 amino acids. CDR3 DNA sequence: TGTGCCAGTAGTATAGATTTTCACGTAAGCTCCTACAATGAGCAGTTCTTC. Protein product: CASSIDFHVSSYNEQFF.

The chain carries TRBV27 and TRBJ2-7, with 10 bases lining up with TRBD1. Germline trimming cut 3 bases from V and 2 bases from J; bases unmatched to any gene: 13. Germline V CDR1 and CDR2: MNHEY, SMNVEV (reference sequence). CDR3 length: 18 residues. The CDR3 loop is CASSFLGLLGQGTYEQYF. For the CDR3, the DNA is TGTGCCAGCAGTTTTCTCGGACTGTTGGGACAGGGGACCTACGAGCAGTACTTC.

The chain couples TRBV4-1 to TRBJ2-7; TRBD2 aligns across 7 bases. CDR3 length: 14 residues. The germline CDR1 and CDR2 sequences are MGHRA and YSYEKL. V lost 3 bases, J lost 2 bases, and 4 bases stayed unmatched. The chain's CDR3 is CASSQGDYPYEQYF. DNA of the CDR3: TGCGCCAGCAGCCAGGGGGACTATCCCTACGAGCAGTACTTC.

The rearrangement links TRBV7-8 to TRBJ2-3, with D perhaps matching TRBD2 (5 bases). The V gene's germline CDR1 is SGHVS and CDR2 FQNEAQ. Trimming removed 2 bases at V and 6 bases at J, with 27 bases between. This CDR3 has 19 amino acids. This chain's CDR3 is CASSLWGLGVTPGEDTQYF. Here the CDR3 DNA reads TGTGCCAGCAGCTTATGGGGTCTGGGAGTTACCCCCGGGGAGGATACGCAGTATTTT. Looking up the rest from reference TRBV7-8 and TRBJ2-3 gives the full variable domain: GAGVSQSPRYKVAKRGQDVALRCDPISGHVSLFWYQQALGQGPEFLTYFQNEAQLDKSGLPSDRFFAERPEGSVSTLKIQRTQQEDSAVYLCASSLWGLGVTPGEDTQYFGPGTRLTVL.

The chain couples TRBV7-2 to TRBJ2-7, with D possibly being TRBD1 (6 bases). V lost 0 bases to trimming and J lost 3 bases, with 12 bases between them. This CDR3 has 15 residues. Germline V CDR1 and CDR2: SGHTA, FQGNSA. This CDR3 reads CASSLAGTSDYEQYF. For the CDR3, the DNA is TGTGCCAGCAGCTTAGCTGGGACAAGCGACTACGAGCAGTACTTC.

The chain has TRBV6-1 and TRBJ2-5, with unresolved D. This CDR3 has 12 amino acids. V was shortened by 7 bases and J by 5 bases, with 11 bases between the two germline ends. Germline V CDR1 and CDR2: MNHNS, SASEGT. The CDR3 spells CASTTSWETQYF. The CDR3 bases are TGTGCCAGCACTACCTCCTGGGAGACCCAGTACTTC.

This chain links TRBV9 with TRBJ2-1; 8 nucleotides match TRBD1. V lost 0 bases and J lost 7; bases outside the gene matches: 12. This CDR3 region has 17 residues. CDR1 and CDR2 (germline): SGDLS, YYNGEE. CDR3 sequence (DNA): TGTGCCAGCAGCGTAGGCCTAGGCAGGGGGCAAGGGAATGAGCAGTTCTTC. It is translated as CASSVGLGRGQGNEQFF.

The V and J genes are TRBV5-5 and TRBJ2-2; D may be TRBD2 (5 bases). This CDR3 is built from 16 residues. Germline-derived CDR1 and CDR2 are SGHKS and YYEKEE (reference sequence). V lost 2 bases to trimming and J lost 8 bases, with 19 bases between them. The CDR3 loop reads CASSFSLRALGGELFF. Written as DNA, the CDR3 is TGTGCCAGCAGCTTTTCGTTGCGGGCCCTGGGTGGGGAGCTGTTTTTT. Together with reference TRBV5-5 and TRBJ2-2, the CDR3 gives the full variable domain: DAGVTQSPTHLIKTRGQQVTLRCSPISGHKSVSWYQQVLGQGPQFIFQYYEKEERGRGNFPDRFSARQFPNYSSELNVNALLLGDSALYLCASSFSLRALGGELFFGEGSRLTVL.

This sequence joins TRBV29-1 and TRBJ2-7; D uncertain. V lost 5 bases and J 3 bases, leaving 14 bases between the germline ends. CDR1 and CDR2 (germline): SQVTM, ANQGSEA. CDR3 size: 13 residues. The CDR3 reads CSVSPGDVYEQYF. CDR3 bases: TGCAGCGTTTCCCCTGGCGACGTCTACGAGCAGTACTTC.

The V gene is TRBV28, the J gene TRBJ2-1, with a tentative D call TRBD2 (6 bases). V was clipped by 2 bases and J by 5 bases, with 10 bases between them. The CDR3 totals 14 residues. CDR1 and CDR2 (germline): MDHEN, SYDVKM. The CDR3 is CASSLLAINNEQFF. CDR3 bases: TGTGCCAGCAGTTTACTAGCGATAAACAATGAGCAGTTCTTC. Together with reference TRBV28 and TRBJ2-1, the CDR3 gives the full variable domain: DVKVTQSSRYLVKRTGEKVFLECVQDMDHENMFWYRQDPGLGLRLIYFSYDVKMKEKGDIPEGYSVSREKKERFSLILESASTNQTSMYLCASSLLAINNEQFFGPGTRLTVL.

The CDR3 sequence is CASRADGDSNNEQFF. In DNA, the CDR3 is TGTGCCAGCAGGGCCGATGGCGACAGCAACAATGAGCAGTTCTTC. The rearrangement uses TRBV11-3 and TRBJ2-1, with TRBD1 as a possible D gene (5 bases). The V and J ends lost 6 bases and 5 bases respectively, with 17 bases between them. Per the germline V gene, CDR1 is SGHNT and CDR2 is YENEEA. The CDR3 is made up of 15 amino acids. Drawing the rest from reference TRBV11-3 and TRBJ2-1, the complete variable domain is EAGVVQSPRYKIIEKKQPVAFWCNPISGHNTLYWYLQNLGQGPELLIRYENEEAVDDSQLPKDRFSAERLKGVDSTLKIQPAELGDSAVYLCASRADGDSNNEQFFGPGTRLTVL.

The J gene is TRBJ1-4, the V gene TRBV9, with D unresolved. There are 16 residues in the CDR3. Germline CDR1 and CDR2: SGDLS and YYNGEE. V was pared by 4 bases and J by 8 bases, with 21 bases between. DNA for the CDR3: TGTGCCAGCAGCCTATGCCGACATGGCAATGGGGAAAAACTGTTTTTT. Protein sequence: CASSLCRHGNGEKLFF.

This chain links TRBV7-2 with TRBJ2-5; 7 bases agree with TRBD2. There are 14 residues in the CDR3. Germline values: CDR1 SGHTA, CDR2 FQGNSA. With 2 bases clipped from V and 3 bases from J, the junction kept 3 bases outside the gene matches. Written as DNA, the CDR3 is TGTGCCAGCAGCTTAATCCGGGGGGAAGAGACCCAGTACTTC. Translating gives CASSLIRGEETQYF.

Regarding this clone: The sample carries other DNA sequences with the same CDR3. The chain combines TRBV11-2 with TRBJ2-1, with a possible D match to TRBD1 (6 bases). Trimming removed 4 bases from V and 7 bases from J, with 8 bases in between. The CDR3 runs 12 residues. Germline V CDR1 and CDR2: SGHAT, FQNNGV. CDR3 DNA sequence: TGTGCCAGCAGCTCCCAGGGGAATGAGCAGTTCTTC. Residues: CASSSQGNEQFF.

The chain couples TRBV15 to TRBJ2-1; 7 nucleotides line up with TRBD2. In germline, CDR1 is LNHNV, CDR2 YYDKDF (reference sequence). Germline trimming cut 5 bases from V and 2 bases from J; bases unmatched to any gene: 3. CDR3 size: 14 residues. The CDR3 DNA reads TGTGCCACCAGCTGGGAGGGTACCTACAATGAGCAGTTCTTC. Protein product: CATSWEGTYNEQFF.

The chain has TRBV5-5 and TRBJ2-7; tentative D call: TRBD2 (6 bases). The CDR3 length is 13 residues. Germline V gene sequence: CDR1 SGHKS, CDR2 YYEKEE (reference sequence). V was clipped by 7 bases and J by 3 bases, with 14 bases between them. The CDR3 nucleotides are TGTGCCAGCGGGGACTGGGGGTTCTACGAGCAGTACTTC. This encodes CASGDWGFYEQYF.

This sequence joins TRBV9 and TRBJ2-1, with D hard to call. CDR3 size: 15 residues. CDR1 is SGDLS and CDR2 is YYNGEE in the germline V gene. Deletions cut 0 bases from V and 6 bases from J, with 13 bases between. The CDR3 DNA sequence: TGTGCCAGCAGCGTAGGTCCCCGACATAGCAATGAGCAGTTCTTC. It encodes CASSVGPRHSNEQFF.

The chain carries TRBV5-1 and TRBJ2-5; TRBD2 matches 10 bases. CDR3 size: 15 residues. Germline CDR1 SGHRS, CDR2 YFSETQ. The J segment lost 2 bases and the V segment lost 4 bases, leaving 5 bases of the junction unmatched. As DNA, the CDR3 is TGCGCCAGCAGCAGTAGCGGGAGGCTTCAAGAGACCCAGTACTTC. Protein product: CASSSSGRLQETQYF.

The CDR3 DNA follows: TGTGCCAGTAGTTCCCTAGCGGGAGGGTGGGCCAAAAACATTCAGTACTTC. Protein: CASSSLAGGWAKNIQYF. The chain carries TRBV19 and TRBJ2-4, with TRBD2 matching 12 bases. There are 17 residues in the CDR3. Per germline, CDR1 LNHDA and CDR2 SQIVND (reference sequence). The V and J ends lost 5 bases and 1 base, in that order; junction bases with no gene match: 6. Supplemented by reference TRBV19 and TRBJ2-4, the full variable domain reads DGGITQSPKYLFRKEGQNVTLSCEQNLNHDAMYWYRQDPGQGLRLIYYSQIVNDFQKGDIAEGYSVSREKKESFPLTVTSAQKNPTAFYLCASSSLAGGWAKNIQYFGAGTRLSVL.

The chain links TRBV5-1 to TRBJ2-1, with 16 bases fitting TRBD2. The CDR3 contains 17 residues. V lost 0 bases to trimming and J lost 9 bases; unmatched junction nucleotides: 6. Germline CDR1 is SGHRS and CDR2 is YFSETQ. The CDR3 nucleotides read TGCGCCAGCAGCTTGGTGGGACTAGCGGGAGGGTCGATTGAGCAGTTCTTC. It yields the protein CASSLVGLAGGSIEQFF.

A few counts support this clone. This sequence joins TRBV29-1 and TRBJ1-1; D is possibly TRBD1 (6 bases). Trimming took 0 bases from V and 0 from J, leaving 11 bases between them. Germline assignment: CDR1 SQVTM and CDR2 ANQGSEA. This CDR3 has 15 amino acids. CDR3 coding DNA: TGCAGCGTTGAAGAACGCTACAGGGTGAACACTGAAGCTTTCTTT. Protein sequence: CSVEERYRVNTEAFF.

The rearrangement joins TRBV7-9 to TRBJ2-1; 14 nucleotides align to TRBD2. Looked up from germline, CDR1 is SEHNR and CDR2 is FQNEAQ (reference sequence). The CDR3 length is 18 residues. Unmatched junction bases numbered 12, after V lost 5 bases and J lost 6 bases. CDR3 region: CASSPGTSGSSLGNEQFF. The CDR3 DNA is TGTGCCAGCAGCCCTGGGACTAGCGGGAGTTCTCTGGGCAATGAGCAGTTCTTC. The whole variable domain, remainder taken from reference TRBV7-9 and TRBJ2-1, is DTGVSQNPRHKITKRGQNVTFRCDPISEHNRLYWYRQTLGQGPEFLTYFQNEAQLEKSRLLSDRFSAERPKGSFSTLEIQRTEQGDSAMYLCASSPGTSGSSLGNEQFFGPGTRLTVL.

The chain carries TRBV15 and TRBJ2-2, with TRBD1 as a possible D gene (6 bases). Germline CDR1 reads LNHNV; CDR2 reads YYDKDF (reference sequence). CDR3 size: 17 residues. Trimming removed 3 bases at V and 2 bases at J, with 16 bases between. In DNA form, the CDR3 reads TGTGCCACCAGCAGGAAAGCAGGGGTCTTCAACACCGGGGAGCTGTTTTTT. Translating gives CATSRKAGVFNTGELFF.

The chain joins TRBV27 to TRBJ1-1; D ambiguous. This CDR3 region has 14 residues. Looked up from germline, CDR1 is MNHEY and CDR2 is SMNVEV (reference sequence). The V gene lost 2 bases and the J gene lost 1 base, with 8 bases spanning the gap. The DNA of the CDR3 is TGTGCCAGCAGTTTAGATCCAGGGAACACTGAAGCTTTCTTT. Its protein product is CASSLDPGNTEAFF.

V gene TRBV7-9 combines with J gene TRBJ2-6, with 9 positions matching TRBD1. CDR3 length: 17 residues. Trimming removed 5 bases from V and 3 bases from J; junction bases left unmatched: 8. CDR1 SEHNR and CDR2 FQNEAQ come from the germline V gene (reference sequence). The CDR3 loop is CASSQRTGADGANVLTF. DNA for the CDR3: TGTGCCAGCAGCCAACGGACAGGGGCAGATGGGGCCAACGTCCTGACTTTC. Looking up the rest from reference TRBV7-9 and TRBJ2-6 gives the full variable domain: DTGVSQNPRHKITKRGQNVTFRCDPISEHNRLYWYRQTLGQGPEFLTYFQNEAQLEKSRLLSDRFSAERPKGSFSTLEIQRTEQGDSAMYLCASSQRTGADGANVLTFGAGSRLTVL.

This chain uses TRBV5-4 with TRBJ1-1; D might be TRBD1 (5 bases). The germline V gene encodes CDR1 SGHNT and CDR2 YYREEE (reference sequence). V was cut by 0 bases and J by 6 bases, with 9 bases left in between. The CDR3 sequence is 13 residues long. In DNA form, the CDR3 reads TGTGCCAGCAGCTTGGGGGGCGGTCCTGAAGCTTTCTTT. Translating gives CASSLGGGPEAFF.